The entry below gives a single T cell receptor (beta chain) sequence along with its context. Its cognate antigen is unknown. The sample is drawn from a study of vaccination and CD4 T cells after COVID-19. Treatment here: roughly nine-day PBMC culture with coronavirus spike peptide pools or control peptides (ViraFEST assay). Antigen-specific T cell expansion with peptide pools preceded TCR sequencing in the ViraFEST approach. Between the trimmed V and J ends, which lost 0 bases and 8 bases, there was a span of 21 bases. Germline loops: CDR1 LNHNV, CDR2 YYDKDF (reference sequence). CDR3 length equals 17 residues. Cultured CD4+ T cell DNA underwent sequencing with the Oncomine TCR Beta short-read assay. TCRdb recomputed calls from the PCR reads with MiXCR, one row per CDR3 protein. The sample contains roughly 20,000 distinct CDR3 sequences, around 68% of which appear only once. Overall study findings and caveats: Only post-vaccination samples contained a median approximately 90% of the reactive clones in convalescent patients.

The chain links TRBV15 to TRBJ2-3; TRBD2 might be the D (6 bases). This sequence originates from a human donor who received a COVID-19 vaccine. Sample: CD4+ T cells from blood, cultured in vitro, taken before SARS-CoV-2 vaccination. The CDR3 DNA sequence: TGTGCCACCAGCAGAGAACGACTAGTGGGGGGTATTGCTACGCAGTATTTT. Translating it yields CATSRERLVGGIATQYF. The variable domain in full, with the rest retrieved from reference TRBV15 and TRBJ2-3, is DAMVIQNPRYQVTQFGKPVTLSCSQTLNHNVMYWYQQKSSQAPKLLFHYYDKDFNNEADTPDNFQSRRPNTSFCFLDIRSPGLGDTAMYLCATSRERLVGGIATQYFGPGTRLTVL.